This T cell receptor beta chain was profiled in a study of post-analysis software for immune sequencing data. Details on this clonotype: Its target is not known.

Broader study findings: Four or five TRBV segments were significantly more frequent in patients than in controls. TRBV5-6, TRBV5-1 and TRBV20-1 were among these segments.

Carried by the TCR beta cDNA libraries were unique molecular identifiers. A population of about 0.95 to 11 million T cells gave rise to around 530,000 cDNA molecules. TCRdb independently ran MiXCR on the PCR reads; one entry per CDR3 protein. The data hold under 900,000 distinct CDR3 sequences, with approximately 50% observed a single time. The CDR3 loop spans 16 amino acids. The germline V gene has CDR1 SGHRS and CDR2 YFSETQ. V lost 3 bases and J lost 0; bases outside the gene matches: 4. Sequenced material: blood. The sequence derives from a girl aged 10 to 17 with multiple sclerosis. The chain uses TRBV5-1 and TRBJ2-7; 12 nucleotides agree with TRBD2. The CDR3 coding sequence is TGCGCCAGCAGCTGGACTAGCGGGGCAAGCTCCTACGAGCAGTACTTC. Translated: CASSWTSGASSYEQYF.